The 11 T cell receptor beta chains listed next were all sequenced from one sample in a study of T cells of healthy individuals. MiXCR, applied by TCRdb to the 5' RACE reads, yields one record per CDR3 protein. Among tens of thousands of distinct CDR3 sequences, around 15% were seen once, and the ten largest hold around 4.5%. The origin of the receptors is a human donor in good health.

There are a few counts of this clonotype. The chain couples TRBV6-5 to TRBJ2-1, with 9 bases lining up with TRBD1. CDR3 size: 19 residues. Trimming removed 2 bases from V and 0 bases from J; junction bases left unmatched: 11. Germline V gene sequence: CDR1 MNHEY, CDR2 SVGAGI. CDR3 DNA sequence: TGTGCCAGCAGTTACCCGGGGACAGGGACCCGTCGCTCCTACAATGAGCAGTTCTTC. Translated, it gives CASSYPGTGTRRSYNEQFF.

This chain connects TRBV6-6 to TRBJ1-1; D remains unclear. Germline V gene lookup returns CDR1 MNHNY and CDR2 SVGAGI (reference sequence). The CDR3 has 13 residues. Between the trimmed V and J ends, which lost 7 bases and 0 bases, there was a span of 9 bases. The CDR3 region is CASTIGMNTEAFF. DNA for the CDR3: TGTGCCAGCACTATCGGTATGAACACTGAAGCTTTCTTT.

This clonotype was detected ten times or more. V and J are TRBV5-1 and TRBJ2-3; 8 nucleotides line up with TRBD2. V shed 1 base, J shed 1 base, and the junction held 2 bases outside the gene matches. Per germline, CDR1 SGHRS and CDR2 YFSETQ. The CDR3 is made up of 15 amino acids. The CDR3 coding sequence is TGCGCCAGCAGCTTGAACGGGAGGGGCACAGATACGCAGTATTTT. Its translation: CASSLNGRGTDTQYF.

This clonotype was counted ten times or more. The chain couples TRBV20-1 to TRBJ2-1; 9 bases match TRBD1. The junction had 10 bases not matched to a gene; V was cut back by 4 bases and J by 9 bases. This CDR3 spans 14 amino acids. Germline V gives CDR1 DFQATT, CDR2 SNEGSKA (reference sequence). The CDR3 nucleotides read TGCAGTGCTAACCTGGGACAGGGTTCACGTGAGCAGTTCTTC. Residues: CSANLGQGSREQFF.

The sample holds a few counts of this clonotype. This chain links TRBV20-1 with TRBJ2-3; 10 bases align to TRBD2. V was clipped by 6 bases and J by 0 bases; unmatched bases: 3. CDR1 and CDR2 from the germline V gene are DFQATT and SNEGSKA (reference sequence). This CDR3 is built from 14 residues. CDR3 sequence: CSASGRGSTDTQYF. The CDR3 DNA is TGCAGTGCCAGCGGGAGGGGTAGCACAGATACGCAGTATTTT.

This clonotype was counted between two and nine times. The rearrangement joins TRBV4-2 to TRBJ2-3; the match to TRBD2 covers 7 bases. CDR3 size: 15 residues. Looked up from germline, CDR1 is LGHNA and CDR2 is YNFKEQ. The ends lost 6 bases at V and 3 bases at J; junction bases unmatched: 9. CDR3 DNA: TGTGCCAGCAGGGGAGGCGGGAGTAGTACAGATACGCAGTATTTT. This encodes CASRGGGSSTDTQYF.

This clonotype occurred many times. The chain recombines TRBV7-9 with TRBJ1-5; the D gene is possibly TRBD1 (5 bases). Trimming removed 1 base from V and 1 base from J, with 17 bases in between. Germline CDR1 SEHNR, CDR2 FQNEAQ (reference sequence). This CDR3 has 18 amino acids. CDR3 sequence reads: CASSLGDGAGRSNQPQHF. CDR3 sequence (DNA): TGTGCCAGCAGCTTAGGGGATGGGGCAGGGAGAAGCAATCAGCCCCAGCATTTT.

This clonotype was observed many times. The V call is TRBV5-1, the J call TRBJ2-3; 7 positions agree with TRBD2. The CDR3 is 14 residues long. With V trimmed by 2 bases and J by 2 bases, 2 bases remained unmatched. CDR1 and CDR2 (germline): SGHRS, YFSETQ. Written as DNA, the CDR3 is TGCGCCAGCAGCTTAGCGGGACCCACAGATACGCAGTATTTT. This codes for CASSLAGPTDTQYF.

This clonotype was picked up many times. V and J are TRBV18 and TRBJ2-1; 8 nucleotides line up with TRBD2. CDR3 length equals 17 residues. The trim removed 1 base at V and 6 bases at J, leaving 11 bases unmatched. Per germline, CDR1 KGHSH and CDR2 LQKENI. CDR3 bases: TGTGCCAGCTCACCACAAGCCAGCGGGGGCCTAGGCAATGAGCAGTTCTTC. This encodes CASSPQASGGLGNEQFF.

This clonotype occurred many times. The genes are TRBV15 and TRBJ1-5; D gene unclear. Trimming removed 0 bases at V and 3 bases at J, with 9 bases between. The CDR3 covers 15 residues. Germline CDR1 LNHNV, CDR2 YYDKDF (reference sequence). CDR3 sequence (DNA): TGTGCCACCAGCAGAGATCGGGCGTTCAATCAGCCCCAGCATTTT. Residues: CATSRDRAFNQPQHF.

Ten or more counts support this clonotype. The V and J genes are TRBV4-3 and TRBJ2-5, with a possible D match to TRBD2 (5 bases). With 0 bases removed from V and 2 bases from J, the gap between germline ends came to 7 bases. The CDR3 consists of 14 residues. Germline V gene data show CDR1 as LGHNA and CDR2 as YSLEER. CDR3 loop: CASSQERVQETQYF. Here the CDR3 DNA reads TGCGCCAGCAGCCAAGAGAGGGTACAAGAGACCCAGTACTTC.